This T cell receptor (beta chain) originates from a study of blood T cell repertoires in COVID-19. About the research overall: Acute-phase and convalescent COVID-19 samples originated in the United States, Italy and Spain. Sources were T cells, B-cell-depleted T cells, or PBMCs; the material itself was cDNA or gDNA.

This CDR3 spans 16 amino acids. The germline CDR1 and CDR2 sequences are SGHVS and FQNEAQ. Germline trimming cut 5 bases from V and 6 bases from J; bases unmatched to any gene: 12. In the authors' workflow: The authors estimated nucleated cell counts from reference gene primer amplification. Clones were read by immunoSEQ multiplex PCR, and TCRdb kept only the in-frame ones, dropping some. For V, J and clone size, that table is used; D and trimming come from the DNA. Of some 200,000 clones in the sample, roughly 80% were seen once. This clonotype originated in a young woman who had recovered from COVID-19. Sequenced material: peripheral blood. V is TRBV7-8 and J is TRBJ1-4, with 7 bases identical to TRBD1. The CDR3, as DNA: TGTGCCAGCAGCGGGAGGACAGGTAGTGTGGATGAAAAACTGTTTTTT. This gives the protein CASSGRTGSVDEKLFF.